Listed below are T cell receptor beta chains from one sample, sequenced in a study of lung T cells in sarcoidosis with Löfgren's syndrome. MiXCR was run by TCRdb on the reads, yielding one entry per CDR3 protein. The sample shows more than 50,000 distinct CDR3 sequences, 21% of them seen only once. The specimen sequenced was CD4+ T cells from PBMCs. All receptors derive from a human donor with sarcoidosis (Löfgren's syndrome or another form), or a control subject (not recorded which). The CDR3 runs from the conserved cysteine through the conserved F or W. The order of the fields is J gene, V gene, D gene, clone size, CDR3 DNA, CDR3 protein. The D gene is left open where the match is weak. Where a row states a size, it is once, few, many or the class of an expanded clone; other rows omit it.

j_gene: TRBJ2-1
v_gene: TRBV14
d_gene: NA
abundance: few
CDR3nt: TGTGCCAGCAGCCAAGATCGGACAGTACTTCACAATGAGCAGTTCTTC
CDR3aa: CASSQDRTVLHNEQFF

j_gene: TRBJ2-7
v_gene: TRBV2
d_gene: NA
abundance: many
CDR3nt: TGTGCCAGCAGTGAAAGGTCACTTAGCTCCTACGAGCAGTACTTC
CDR3aa: CASSERSLSSYEQYF

j_gene: TRBJ2-7
v_gene: TRBV20-1
d_gene: NA
abundance: many
CDR3nt: TGCAGTGCCCCAAAGGGGTGGAGCGAGCAGTACTTC
CDR3aa: CSAPKGWSEQYF

j_gene: TRBJ2-5
v_gene: TRBV12-3/TRBV12-4
d_gene: TRBD2
abundance: many
CDR3nt: TGTGCCAGCAGTTTAGGGACTAGCGGGAGGGCCGGTGAGACCCAGTACTTC
CDR3aa: CASSLGTSGRAGETQYF

j_gene: TRBJ1-4
v_gene: TRBV28
d_gene: NA
abundance: many
CDR3nt: TGTGCCAGCAGTCCTGGCCGGATTAATGAAAAACTGTTTTTT
CDR3aa: CASSPGRINEKLFF

j_gene: TRBJ1-1
v_gene: TRBV5-5
d_gene: NA
abundance: NA
CDR3nt: TGTGCCAGCAGCTCCCTGGTACGGGTGAACACTGAAGCTTTCTTT
CDR3aa: CASSSLVRVNTEAFF

j_gene: TRBJ1-2
v_gene: TRBV7-9
d_gene: NA
abundance: NA
CDR3nt: TGTGCCACCCGGGGATGGGACTATGGCTACACCTTC
CDR3aa: CATRGWDYGYTF

j_gene: TRBJ1-2
v_gene: TRBV12-3/TRBV12-4
d_gene: NA
abundance: NA
CDR3nt: TGTGCCAGCAGGAAGGACAGTGCTAACTATGGCTACACCTTC
CDR3aa: CASRKDSANYGYTF

j_gene: TRBJ1-2
v_gene: TRBV12-3/TRBV12-4
d_gene: TRBD1
abundance: NA
CDR3nt: TGTGCCAGCAGTTCCCTCGGGACAGGGGGGAACTATGGCTACACCTTC
CDR3aa: CASSSLGTGGNYGYTF

j_gene: TRBJ2-1
v_gene: TRBV29-1
d_gene: TRBD1
abundance: NA
CDR3nt: TGCAGCGTGGAGGGACAGGGGAATGAGCAGTTCTTC
CDR3aa: CSVEGQGNEQFF

j_gene: TRBJ2-3
v_gene: TRBV7-5
d_gene: NA
abundance: many
CDR3nt: NA
CDR3aa: CISVPEAYLDYTDTQYF

j_gene: TRBJ2-1
v_gene: TRBV10-2
d_gene: TRBD2
abundance: few
CDR3nt: TGCGCCAGCAGTGAGGTAATAGCGGGAGTCAATGAGCAGTTCTTC
CDR3aa: CASSEVIAGVNEQFF

j_gene: TRBJ1-1
v_gene: TRBV5-4
d_gene: NA
abundance: once
CDR3nt: TGTGCCAGCAGCCCCGAGGCAGGCAACACTGAAGCTTTCTTT
CDR3aa: CASSPEAGNTEAFF

j_gene: TRBJ2-1
v_gene: TRBV4-1
d_gene: TRBD2
abundance: many
CDR3nt: TGCGCCAGCAGCCAAGGGTTCACCGGCGGGGGATTCAATGAGCAGTTCTTC
CDR3aa: CASSQGFTGGGFNEQFF

j_gene: TRBJ1-5
v_gene: TRBV15
d_gene: NA
abundance: many
CDR3nt: TGTGCCACCAGCAGAAATACCGGGGGCAATCAGCCCCAGCATTTT
CDR3aa: CATSRNTGGNQPQHF

j_gene: TRBJ2-2
v_gene: TRBV20-1
d_gene: TRBD2
abundance: many
CDR3nt: TGCAGTGCTAGAGTCTCACTAGCGGGAGGGTATAACACCGGGGAGCTGTTTTTT
CDR3aa: CSARVSLAGGYNTGELFF

j_gene: TRBJ2-3
v_gene: TRBV2
d_gene: NA
abundance: many
CDR3nt: TGTGCCAGCAGTACAAACACAGATACGCAGTATTTT
CDR3aa: CASSTNTDTQYF

j_gene: TRBJ1-3
v_gene: TRBV30
d_gene: NA
abundance: few
CDR3nt: TGTGCCTGGAGCACCCCGTCGGGGGCCTCTGGAAACACCATATATTTT
CDR3aa: CAWSTPSGASGNTIYF

j_gene: TRBJ1-2
v_gene: TRBV27
d_gene: TRBD1
abundance: NA
CDR3nt: TGTGCCAGCAGTTTCGGACAGGGGAAGAGCTACGGCTACACCTTC
CDR3aa: CASSFGQGKSYGYTF

j_gene: TRBJ1-4
v_gene: TRBV29-1
d_gene: NA
abundance: NA
CDR3nt: TGCAGCGTCGGTTCAGGGACAACTAATGAAAAACTGTTTTTT
CDR3aa: CSVGSGTTNEKLFF

j_gene: TRBJ2-1
v_gene: TRBV11-3
d_gene: TRBD2
abundance: few
CDR3nt: TGTGCCAGCAGCCGTCAGGCGGGGGGTATAAGGGAGCAGTTCTTC
CDR3aa: CASSRQAGGIREQFF

j_gene: TRBJ1-4
v_gene: TRBV28
d_gene: NA
abundance: NA
CDR3nt: TGTGCCAGCAGTCCCCCGCGTTCGAAGCCTAGTGAAAAACTGTTTTTT
CDR3aa: CASSPPRSKPSEKLFF

j_gene: TRBJ2-3
v_gene: TRBV5-8
d_gene: TRBD1
abundance: few
CDR3nt: TGTGCCAGCAGCACCGGGACAGGGGGGCCAGATACGCAGTATTTT
CDR3aa: CASSTGTGGPDTQYF

j_gene: TRBJ2-7
v_gene: TRBV10-3
d_gene: TRBD2
abundance: NA
CDR3nt: TGTGCCACCGCACTGGGGGGGGAGCAGTACTTC
CDR3aa: CATALGGEQYF

j_gene: TRBJ2-1
v_gene: TRBV6-1
d_gene: TRBD2
abundance: many
CDR3nt: TGTGCCAGCAGGGCAAGCGGGAGTCACTACAATGAGCAGTTCTTC
CDR3aa: CASRASGSHYNEQFF

j_gene: TRBJ2-1
v_gene: TRBV18
d_gene: TRBD2
abundance: few
CDR3nt: TGTGCCAGCTCACCACTGGAGGGACTATTCTTTGAGCAGTTCTTC
CDR3aa: CASSPLEGLFFEQFF

j_gene: TRBJ1-2
v_gene: TRBV5-1
d_gene: NA
abundance: NA
CDR3nt: TGCGCCAGCAGCTTGGACAGACCGAACTATGGCTACACCTTC
CDR3aa: CASSLDRPNYGYTF

j_gene: TRBJ2-1
v_gene: TRBV19
d_gene: TRBD2
abundance: NA
CDR3nt: TGTGCCAGTAGAACTAGCGGGAGTTACAATGAGCAGTTCTTC
CDR3aa: CASRTSGSYNEQFF

j_gene: TRBJ1-1
v_gene: TRBV27
d_gene: TRBD1
abundance: many
CDR3nt: TGTGCCAGCAGTCAAAACAGGGGAGAGAACACTGAAGCTTTCTTT
CDR3aa: CASSQNRGENTEAFF

j_gene: TRBJ2-2
v_gene: TRBV6-6
d_gene: NA
abundance: many
CDR3nt: TGTGCCAGCAGTTACTCTCCAAACGCGAACACCGGGGAGCTGTTTTTT
CDR3aa: CASSYSPNANTGELFF

j_gene: TRBJ2-1
v_gene: TRBV6-1
d_gene: NA
abundance: many
CDR3nt: TGTGCCAGCAGTGAAGGACAGGATACAACCCGAGGGCCCTACAATGAGCAGTTCTTC
CDR3aa: CASSEGQDTTRGPYNEQFF

j_gene: TRBJ1-1
v_gene: TRBV6-5
d_gene: NA
abundance: NA
CDR3nt: TGTGCCAGCAGTGAGAGAACGGCCCTGCGAGCCTTCTTT
CDR3aa: CASSERTALRAFF

j_gene: TRBJ2-1
v_gene: TRBV19
d_gene: NA
abundance: few
CDR3nt: TGTGCCAGTAGCCGCCAGAATTACAATGAGCAGTTCTTC
CDR3aa: CASSRQNYNEQFF

j_gene: TRBJ2-1
v_gene: TRBV28
d_gene: TRBD2
abundance: NA
CDR3nt: TGTGCCAGCAGTGGGGTGGGGGTGCGGGGGTACAATGAGCAGCTCTTC
CDR3aa: CASSGVGVRGYNEQLF

j_gene: TRBJ2-1
v_gene: TRBV27
d_gene: TRBD2
abundance: many
CDR3nt: TGTGCCAGCAGGGGACGACTAGCGGGAGTATTAGAGCAGTTCTTC
CDR3aa: CASRGRLAGVLEQFF

j_gene: TRBJ2-3
v_gene: TRBV4-1
d_gene: TRBD2
abundance: many
CDR3nt: TGCGCCAGCAGCCAAGAGCCCGCCGTTGGACTAGCGGGAGCCGATACGCAGTATTTT
CDR3aa: CASSQEPAVGLAGADTQYF

j_gene: TRBJ1-3
v_gene: TRBV12-3/TRBV12-4
d_gene: NA
abundance: few
CDR3nt: TGTGCCAGCAGCCAAGCCTCTGGAAACACCATATATTTT
CDR3aa: CASSQASGNTIYF

j_gene: TRBJ1-1
v_gene: TRBV27
d_gene: TRBD1
abundance: many
CDR3nt: TGTGCCAGCAGTTTAGACAGGGGAAACACTGAAGCTTTCTTT
CDR3aa: CASSLDRGNTEAFF

j_gene: TRBJ1-1
v_gene: TRBV18
d_gene: NA
abundance: many
CDR3nt: TGTGCCAGCTCACCAAACAGAATGAACACTGAAGCTTTCTTT
CDR3aa: CASSPNRMNTEAFF

j_gene: TRBJ2-3
v_gene: TRBV4-2
d_gene: NA
abundance: many
CDR3nt: TGTGCCAGCAGCCAAAGCGCCCGGGCTAGCACAGATACGCAGTATTTT
CDR3aa: CASSQSARASTDTQYF

j_gene: TRBJ1-2
v_gene: TRBV28
d_gene: NA
abundance: many
CDR3nt: TGTGCCAGCAGTTTACGTGAGCGTGGCAGGGGCCGTCGTAACTATGGCTACACCTTC
CDR3aa: CASSLRERGRGRRNYGYTF

j_gene: TRBJ2-3
v_gene: TRBV28
d_gene: NA
abundance: many
CDR3nt: TGTGCCAGCAGTCCAGGGTATGGGGGCACAGATACGCAGTATTTT
CDR3aa: CASSPGYGGTDTQYF

j_gene: TRBJ2-3
v_gene: TRBV6-1
d_gene: NA
abundance: many
CDR3nt: TGTGCCAGCAGGGGGCTAGCGACAGATACGCAGTATTTT
CDR3aa: CASRGLATDTQYF

j_gene: TRBJ2-6
v_gene: TRBV20-1
d_gene: TRBD1
abundance: NA
CDR3nt: TGCAGTGCTAGAGATTGGGACAGGGGCTCTGGGGCCGACGTCCTGACTTTC
CDR3aa: CSARDWDRGSGADVLTF

j_gene: TRBJ1-1
v_gene: TRBV18
d_gene: NA
abundance: many
CDR3nt: TGTGCCAGCTCACCCTATGTGGACGGCAACACTGAAGCTTTCTTT
CDR3aa: CASSPYVDGNTEAFF

j_gene: TRBJ2-1
v_gene: TRBV20-1
d_gene: NA
abundance: many
CDR3nt: TGCAGTGCTAGAGATTCCGGGGCCCGTTGGAATGAGCAGTTCTTC
CDR3aa: CSARDSGARWNEQFF

j_gene: TRBJ2-1
v_gene: TRBV2
d_gene: TRBD2
abundance: NA
CDR3nt: TGTGCCAGCAGTGAAGCTCCGGGACTAGAGCAGTTCTTC
CDR3aa: CASSEAPGLEQFF

j_gene: TRBJ2-1
v_gene: TRBV6-4
d_gene: TRBD2
abundance: NA
CDR3nt: TGTGCCAGCAGTGACGTCGCGGGAGGGTGGAATGAGCAGTTCTTC
CDR3aa: CASSDVAGGWNEQFF

j_gene: TRBJ1-2
v_gene: TRBV6-2/TRBV6-3
d_gene: TRBD1
abundance: many
CDR3nt: TGTGCCACCACGACAGGGGGGGCCTATGGCTACACCTTC
CDR3aa: CATTTGGAYGYTF

j_gene: TRBJ1-1
v_gene: TRBV28
d_gene: NA
abundance: many
CDR3nt: TGTGCCAGCAGTTTCTCCCGATCTGAAGCTTTCTTT
CDR3aa: CASSFSRSEAFF

j_gene: TRBJ2-1
v_gene: TRBV19
d_gene: TRBD2
abundance: few
CDR3nt: TGTGCCAGTAGTGTGGGACTAGCAAGTGAGCAGTTCTTC
CDR3aa: CASSVGLASEQFF

j_gene: TRBJ2-3
v_gene: TRBV7-8
d_gene: NA
abundance: few
CDR3nt: TGTGCCAGCAGAACTATAGCCCAAAACACAGATACGCAGTATTTT
CDR3aa: CASRTIAQNTDTQYF

j_gene: TRBJ1-4
v_gene: TRBV18
d_gene: NA
abundance: few
CDR3nt: TGTGCCAGCTCACCCCGACAGACTGCAACTAATGAAAAACTGTTTTTT
CDR3aa: CASSPRQTATNEKLFF

j_gene: TRBJ1-3
v_gene: TRBV18
d_gene: TRBD1
abundance: NA
CDR3nt: TGTGCCAGCTCACCGCTAGACAGGGGGCAAGGAAACACCATATATTTT
CDR3aa: CASSPLDRGQGNTIYF